This TCR beta chain was retrieved from a study of neoadjuvant anti-PD-1 for oral cavity cancer. This CDR3 contains 17 residues. V was pared by 2 bases and J by 0 bases, with 7 bases of the junction left unmatched. Germline V lookup: CDR1 SGHVS, CDR2 FQNEAQ. TCRdb keeps only in-frame clones here, not all; method: immunoSEQ multiplex PCR. Of around 13,000 clones listed, over 70% are singletons. Time point specified: after neoadjuvant nivolumab, at surgical resection. This chain connects TRBV7-8 to TRBJ1-3, with TRBD1 identical over 7 bases. This clonotype originated in a person between 40 and 80 years old with oral cavity squamous cell carcinoma. Sequenced here: PBMCs, sampled after nivolumab (anti-PD-1) treatment. The CDR3 nucleotides are TGTGCCAGCAGCTTAAGGCGGGACAGCCTCTCTGGAAACACCATATATTTT. It encodes CASSLRRDSLSGNTIYF.